The clone carrying this T cell receptor (beta chain) was detected only a few times. In the source study's methods: Counts of nucleated cells, estimated from reference gene primer amplification, were obtained. Method: immunoSEQ multiplex PCR; TCRdb's copy keeps in-frame clones and lacks some. V and J calls and clone size are those listed in that table; D and trimming were worked out from the DNA. Here the sample spans around 150,000 clones, approximately 80% being singletons. The data are from a study of blood T cell repertoires in COVID-19. On the study more broadly: Specimens from acute and convalescent COVID-19 originated in the United States, Italy and Spain.

Germline V gives CDR1 SGHDT, CDR2 YYEEEE. V was pared by 4 bases and J by 4 bases, with 12 bases between. The CDR3 has 14 amino acids. V is TRBV5-6 and J is TRBJ2-1; TRBD1 might be the D (6 bases). The receptor's source is a woman older than 75 with acute or convalescent COVID-19. Source material: peripheral blood. CDR3 in DNA: TGTGCCAGCAGCCCACGGACAGCTTACAATGAGCAGTTCTTC. Protein: CASSPRTAYNEQFF.